A selection of T cell receptor beta chains follows, all from one sample in a study of blood T cell repertoires in COVID-19. This table comes from immunoSEQ multiplex PCR, and its TCRdb copy is limited to in-frame clones, with some not included. This table has more than 140,000 clones, around 80% appearing once. The specimen sequenced was peripheral blood. The receptor source for this set is a woman aged 45-65 years in a cohort sampled during active or convalescent COVID-19. CDR3s include the opening cysteine and the closing phenylalanine or tryptophan. A D gene is named only where the DNA matches it firmly. Clone sizes are given selectively: once, few, many, or a class where the clone is expanded.

>TRBV18|once|13|TRBJ1-1|NA
TGTGCCAGCTGTCGGGAGATGAACACTGAAGCTTTCTTT
CASCREMNTEAFF
>TRBV7-3|NA|15|TRBJ1-1|TRBD1
TGTGCCAGCAGCTTAATGGGGACAGGGTCCACTGAAGCTTTCTTT
CASSLMGTGSTEAFF
>TRBV6-5|NA|14|TRBJ1-2|NA
TGTGCCAGCTTTCCCCACCAATCCTCGCGTGGCTACACCTTC
CASFPHQSSRGYTF
>TRBV7-9|NA|18|TRBJ2-3|TRBD2
TGTGCCAGCAGCTTAGCAGCGGGGGCGCGGTGGGGCACAGATACGCAGTATTTT
CASSLAAGARWGTDTQYF
>TRBV19|NA|15|TRBJ1-2|NA
TGTGCCAGTAGTATAGATGGAGGTTTGTCAAAGGGCTACACCTTC
CASSIDGGLSKGYTF
>TRBV2|once|14|TRBJ2-5|TRBD2
TGTGCCAGCATACGGGGGAGGGCCCAAGAGACCCAGTACTTC
CASIRGRAQETQYF
>TRBV7-3|NA|16|TRBJ2-3|TRBD2
TGTGCCAGCAGCTGGGGACTAGCGGGGGGCGTCGATACGCAGTATTTT
CASSWGLAGGVDTQYF
>TRBV19|NA|13|TRBJ1-5|NA
TGTGCCAGCACGCCGGGGAGCAATCAGCCCCAGCATTTT
CASTPGSNQPQHF
>TRBV15|NA|17|TRBJ1-1|NA
TGTGCCACCAGCAGAGATGAATTTGCAGGGCAGAACACTGAAGCTTTCTTT
CATSRDEFAGQNTEAFF
>TRBV11-1|NA|15|TRBJ2-1|TRBD1
TGTGCCAGCAGCTTATGGGACAGCTACTACAATGAGCAGTTCTTC
CASSLWDSYYNEQFF
>TRBV7-9|NA|15|TRBJ1-4|TRBD1
TGTGCCAGCAGCATGGGACAGGGGAGGGATGAAAAACTGTTTTTT
CASSMGQGRDEKLFF
>TRBV19|few|13|TRBJ1-1|NA
TGTGCCAGTAGTCATGCGAGGGACACTGAAGCTTTCTTT
CASSHARDTEAFF
>TRBV7-6|NA|11|TRBJ2-7|NA
TGTGCCAGCAGCTTCGCCGGTGAGCAGTACTTC
CASSFAGEQYF
>TRBV27|NA|12|TRBJ2-1|NA
TGTGCCAGCAGTCTACAGGGCAATGAGCAGTTCTTC
CASSLQGNEQFF
>TRBV7-2|NA|15|TRBJ1-2|TRBD1
TGTGCCAGCAGCTTAGCGGTGGGGGGACAGTATGGCTACACCTTC
CASSLAVGGQYGYTF
>TRBV4-3|NA|19|TRBJ2-2|TRBD2
TGCGCCAGCAGCCACGGACTACTAGCGGGGGGGCTGAACACCGGGGAGCTGTTTTTT
CASSHGLLAGGLNTGELFF
>TRBV7-9|few|13|TRBJ2-7|NA
TGTGCCAGCAGCGTACAGGGACGGTACGAGCAGTACTTC
CASSVQGRYEQYF
>TRBV7-9|NA|15|TRBJ2-3|TRBD1
TGTGCCAGCAGCCCCGGACAGGGGGGCACAGATACGCAGTATTTT
CASSPGQGGTDTQYF
>TRBV29-1|NA|13|TRBJ1-4|TRBD1
TGCAGCGTGGGACAGGGGCATAATGAAAAACTGTTTTTT
CSVGQGHNEKLFF
>TRBV10-3|NA|13|TRBJ2-1|NA
TGTGCCATCAGGCAAGCACAGGGCAGTGAGCAGTTCTTC
CAIRQAQGSEQFF
>TRBV6-4|NA|18|TRBJ2-2|TRBD1
TGTGCCAGCAGTTCCCTGACAGGGGGCGCGGCTGGTACCGGGGAGCTGTTTTTT
CASSSLTGGAAGTGELFF
>TRBV19|NA|14|TRBJ1-2|NA
TGTGCCAGTAGTGCCCAACAGATTAACTATGGCTACACCTTC
CASSAQQINYGYTF
>TRBV5-5|NA|13|TRBJ1-1|NA
TGTGCCAGCCGACCCCAGGGTAGCACTGAAGCTTTCTTT
CASRPQGSTEAFF
>TRBV25-1|NA|18|TRBJ2-3|TRBD2
TGTGCCAGCAGTGACGGCCCGGGGGCTAGCGGGTACACAGATACGCAGTATTTT
CASSDGPGASGYTDTQYF
>TRBV10-3|NA|14|TRBJ1-1|NA
TGTGCCACCGAGAGCGACAGGACGAACACTGAAGCTTTCTTT
CATESDRTNTEAFF
>TRBV7-9|NA|14|TRBJ2-7|NA
TGTGCCAGCAGGGAAAGTGGGGGCTACTACGAGCAGTACTTC
CASRESGGYYEQYF
>TRBV25-1|once|16|TRBJ2-2|TRBD1
TGTGCCAGCAGTGAATCCAGGGACAGTGGTACCGGGGAGCTGTTTTTT
CASSESRDSGTGELFF
>TRBV7-9|NA|18|TRBJ1-3|NA
TGTGCCAGCAGCTTAGTCACGGGATCCACACCCTCTGGAAACACCATATATTTT
CASSLVTGSTPSGNTIYF